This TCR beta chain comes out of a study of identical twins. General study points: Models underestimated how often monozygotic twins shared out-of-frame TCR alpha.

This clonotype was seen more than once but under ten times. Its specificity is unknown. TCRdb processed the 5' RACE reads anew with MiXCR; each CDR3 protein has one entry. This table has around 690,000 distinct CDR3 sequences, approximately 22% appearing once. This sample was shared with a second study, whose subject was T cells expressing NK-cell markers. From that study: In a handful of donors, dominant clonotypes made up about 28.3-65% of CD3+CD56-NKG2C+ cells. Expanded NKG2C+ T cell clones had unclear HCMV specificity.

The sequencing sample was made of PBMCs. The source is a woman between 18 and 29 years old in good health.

CDR3 sequence: CATSRDTAGGYEQYF. DNA for the CDR3: TGTGCCACCAGCAGAGATACGGCAGGGGGGTACGAGCAGTACTTC. The gene calls are TRBV15 and TRBJ2-7; weak D call: TRBD1 (7 bases). CDR1 and CDR2 from the germline V gene are LNHNV and YYDKDF (reference sequence). CDR3 length equals 15 residues. Deletions cut 0 bases from V and 4 bases from J, with 13 bases between.